Each of the 5 T cell receptor beta chains below was sequenced from the same sample in a study of blood T cell repertoires in COVID-19. The method was immunoSEQ multiplex PCR; TCRdb's version includes in-frame clones alone and lacks a portion of them. The sample consists of some 180,000 clones, about 86% of them appearing once. The material sequenced was peripheral blood. Receptor source: a woman aged 65 to 85 who had recovered from COVID-19.

The chain links TRBV10-3 to TRBJ1-2; TRBD1 is a possible D gene (5 bases). This CDR3 has 13 residues. V was pared by 0 bases and J by 8 bases, with 10 bases between. CDR1 and CDR2 (germline): ENHRY, SYGVKD. CDR3 nucleotides: TGTGCCATCAGTGAGTCCCCCGCAGGGGGCTACACCTTC. Amino acid sequence: CAISESPAGGYTF.

J is TRBJ2-6 and V is TRBV7-6; 8 bases align to TRBD1. The junction had 9 bases not matched to a gene; V was cut back by 5 bases and J by 6 bases. CDR3 size: 16 residues. Germline V lookup: CDR1 SGHVS, CDR2 FNYEAQ. The CDR3 reads CASSRNPGQEANVLTF. Here the CDR3 DNA reads TGTGCCAGCAGCCGAAACCCGGGACAGGAGGCCAACGTCCTGACTTTC.

This clone has only a few counts. The chain carries TRBV19 and TRBJ1-2, with a tentative D call TRBD1 (6 bases). The V gene's germline CDR1 is LNHDA and CDR2 SQIVND (reference sequence). Trimming removed 0 bases from V and 4 bases from J, with 9 bases in between. The CDR3 runs 14 residues. CDR3 nucleotides: TGTGCCAGTAGTATAGAGCAGGGGTCCTATGGCTACACCTTC. It encodes CASSIEQGSYGYTF.

A single count supports this clone. The chain couples TRBV5-4 to TRBJ2-1; 10 bases line up with TRBD2. Germline assignment: CDR1 SGHNT and CDR2 YYREEE (reference sequence). The V gene end was trimmed by 1 base and the J gene end by 2 bases; junction bases not matched to a gene: 0. The CDR3 runs 15 residues. This CDR3 is CASSLTSGTYNEQFF. In DNA form, the CDR3 reads TGTGCCAGCAGCTTGACTAGCGGGACCTACAATGAGCAGTTCTTC.

J is TRBJ1-1 and V is TRBV9; tentative D call: TRBD1 (5 bases). V was pared by 7 bases and J by 1 base, with 11 bases between. Germline V gene data show CDR1 as SGDLS and CDR2 as YYNGEE. The CDR3 has 13 amino acids. CDR3 loop: CASGGVPNTEAFF. In DNA, the CDR3 is TGTGCCAGCGGGGGGGTCCCGAACACTGAAGCTTTCTTT.